A single sample gave rise to the 19 T cell receptor beta chains below, sequenced in a study of regulatory T cells in long-lasting Graves disease. Time point specified: persistent/refractory GD, antithyroid drugs over 5 years with positive TRAb. Generation of the TCR library employed RNA extracted from PBMCs. Researchers made TCR beta libraries by using iRepertoire HTBI primers and running Arm-PCR on CDR3 regions. TCRdb re-called the multiplex PCR reads with MiXCR, one entry per CDR3 protein. Seen here are 300,000 to 500,000 distinct CDR3 sequences, around 21% observed once, and the top ten hold less than 25%. Sequences were derived from peripheral blood mononuclear cells (PBMCs), sampled when the disease was refractory, from a patient treated with antithyroid drugs. The source of these receptors is a female donor with Graves disease.

This clonotype occurred many times. The chain recombines TRBV12-3 or TRBV12-4 with TRBJ2-2, with D maybe TRBD2 (5 bases). The CDR3 consists of 14 residues. V lost 5 bases to trimming and J lost 2 bases, with 9 bases between them. DNA of the CDR3: TGTGCCAGCAGTCCCGGACTTAACACCGGGGAGCTGTTTTTT. This encodes CASSPGLNTGELFF.

Only a few counts were recorded for this clonotype. The chain couples TRBV20-1 to TRBJ2-5, with D perhaps TRBD2 (6 bases). This CDR3 has 11 residues. Trimming removed 7 bases from V and 5 bases from J, with 11 bases in between. The germline gives CDR1 DFQATT, CDR2 SNEGSKA (reference sequence). CDR3 in DNA: TGCAGTGGATCCGCGGGGGAGACCCAGTACTTC. Protein: CSGSAGETQYF.

The sample holds many counts of this clonotype. The V gene is TRBV11-2, the J gene TRBJ1-2; D not resolved. Trimming left V 1 base short and J 0 bases short, with 6 bases between. Germline CDR1 reads SGHAT; CDR2 reads FQNNGV. This CDR3 contains 14 residues. The CDR3 sequence: CASSLGVTNYGYTF. The CDR3 DNA reads as TGTGCCAGCAGCTTAGGGGTCACTAACTATGGCTACACCTTC.

This clonotype was seen only a few times. Here the CDR3 reads CASSQDRTGTEYGYTF. The CDR3 nucleotides are TGCGCCAGCAGCCAAGATCGGACAGGGACGGAATATGGCTACACCTTC. The chain carries TRBV4-3 and TRBJ1-2; 8 bases match TRBD1. V trimming: 0 bases; J trimming: 5 bases; junction bases outside the gene matches: 8. The germline V gene encodes CDR1 LGHNA and CDR2 YSLEER. The CDR3 has 16 residues.

This chain uses TRBV10-1 with TRBJ2-7; possible D gene TRBD2, 6 bases. The germline gives CDR1 WNHNN, CDR2 SYGVQD (reference sequence). Trimming removed 3 bases from V and 2 bases from J, with 11 bases in between. The CDR3 spans 14 residues. CDR3 protein: CASSDSGSPYEQYF. The CDR3 DNA reads as TGCGCCAGCAGTGATAGCGGTTCCCCCTACGAGCAGTACTTC.

This clonotype was picked up a small number of times. The chain couples TRBV20-1 to TRBJ2-2, with TRBD2 identical over 8 bases. CDR1 and CDR2 from the germline V gene are DFQATT and SNEGSKA (reference sequence). CDR3 length: 17 amino acids. With V trimmed by 0 bases and J by 7 bases, 13 bases remained unmatched. The CDR3 DNA sequence: TGCAGTGCTAGAGACCCAAGCGGGAGTGGGGCGGGCGGGGAGCTGTTTTTT. Translation gives CSARDPSGSGAGGELFF.

The V gene is TRBV7-3, the J gene TRBJ1-1; no definite D call. V shed 4 bases and J shed 2 bases, with 8 bases lying between them. The CDR3 is 13 residues long. CDR1 and CDR2 (germline): SGHTA, FQGTGA. CDR3 sequence: CASSSLANTEAFF. Written as DNA, the CDR3 is TGTGCCAGCAGCTCCCTGGCCAACACTGAAGCTTTCTTT.

With regard to this clonotype: This likely traces to a read error, being one base from a far larger clone. The rearrangement joins TRBV6-1 to TRBJ2-5; D is uncertain. CDR3 length: 11 amino acids. Per the germline V gene, CDR1 is MNHNS and CDR2 is SASEGT. V lost 6 bases to trimming and J lost 6 bases, with 8 bases between them. The CDR3 DNA reads as TGTGCCAGCAGCCATGGAAAGACCCAGTACTTC. It translates to CASSHGKTQYF.

The chain combines TRBV20-1 with TRBJ2-1, with 7 positions matching TRBD1. Germline V gene sequence: CDR1 DFQATT, CDR2 SNEGSKA (reference sequence). Losses at the gene ends were 4 bases for V and 8 bases for J; bases not matched to a gene: 11. The CDR3 length is 14 residues. CDR3 nucleotide sequence: TGCAGTGCTAAAGACAGGGACGGCAGGGATGAGCAGTTCTTC. Protein: CSAKDRDGRDEQFF.

A remark on this clonotype: The conserved phenylalanine or tryptophan is not found at the CDR3 terminus, so this likely reflects a read error. This chain links TRBV10-2 with TRBJ2-5, with D perhaps TRBD1 (5 bases). In germline, CDR1 is WSHSY, CDR2 SAAADI. The CDR3 is 13 residues long. Trimming took 5 bases from V and 5 from J, leaving 12 bases between them. In DNA, the CDR3 is TGCGCCAGCAGTCAGGGTACGGTGGAGACCCAGTACCTC. Amino acid sequence: CASSQGTVETQYL.

This clonotype was counted at least ten times. This rearrangement joins TRBV28 to TRBJ1-2, with a possible D match to TRBD1 (5 bases). V lost 4 bases and J 6 bases, leaving 12 bases between the germline ends. The germline V gene encodes CDR1 MDHEN and CDR2 SYDVKM. The CDR3 runs 13 residues. The CDR3, as DNA: TGTGCCAGCAGTTCGACAGAATTCCATGGCTACACCTTC. This codes for CASSSTEFHGYTF.

This clonotype showed up many times. This chain connects TRBV12-3 or TRBV12-4 to TRBJ2-5; maybe TRBD1 (5 bases). V was cut by 1 base and J by 3 bases, with 9 bases left in between. The CDR3 extends over 14 amino acids. CDR3 sequence: CASSLGNRKETQYF. CDR3 sequence (DNA): TGTGCCAGCAGTTTAGGGAACAGGAAAGAGACCCAGTACTTC.

In this sample, this clonotype turned up a few times. The V gene is TRBV7-2, the J gene TRBJ1-5; D perhaps matches TRBD1 (6 bases). Between the trimmed V and J ends, which lost 6 bases and 0 bases, there was a span of 18 bases. This CDR3 contains 17 residues. Germline V gene data show CDR1 as SGHTA and CDR2 as FQGNSA. The CDR3, as DNA: TGTGCCAGCAGACCTGGGGGCGGATTGCGTAGCAATCAGCCCCAGCATTTT. Residues: CASRPGGGLRSNQPQHF.

This clonotype was observed at least ten times. The chain uses TRBV20-1 and TRBJ2-7; D may be TRBD1 (5 bases). Looked up from germline, CDR1 is DFQATT and CDR2 is SNEGSKA (reference sequence). There are 13 residues in the CDR3. Trimming removed 6 bases from V and 4 bases from J, with 16 bases in between. The CDR3 sequence: CSAPYRGPYEQYF. The CDR3 DNA is TGCAGTGCCCCATATAGGGGTCCTTACGAGCAGTACTTC.

A word on this clonotype: Relative to the germline gene, one junction end is altered; a read error may explain this. The V gene is TRBV12-3 or TRBV12-4, the J gene TRBJ1-2, with D possibly TRBD1 on 5 matching bases. The CDR3 consists of 12 residues. In DNA form, the CDR3 reads TGTGCCAGCGGTTTGGGGGACTATGGCTACACCTTC. This encodes CASGLGDYGYTF.

The CDR3 nucleotides read TGTGCCAGCAGCTCAGCGGGACAGGTGGGCACAGATACGCAGTATTTT. Translated: CASSSAGQVGTDTQYF. V and J are TRBV12-3 or TRBV12-4 and TRBJ2-3; possible D gene TRBD1, 8 bases. The CDR3 totals 16 residues. V shed 6 bases and J shed 1 base, with 17 bases lying between them.

This clonotype was seen ten or more times. The CDR3 DNA sequence: TGTGCCAGCAGTGAAGAGAGGCTGGGCAATCAGCCCCAGCATTTT. Translation: CASSEERLGNQPQHF. The chain uses TRBV2 and TRBJ1-5; no clear D. CDR3 length: 15 amino acids. The V end was cut by 1 base, the J end by 2 bases, with 9 bases between. In germline, CDR1 is SNHLY, CDR2 FYNNEI.

This clonotype appeared a few times. The chain joins TRBV15 to TRBJ1-2; the D gene is possibly TRBD1 (6 bases). V lost 0 bases and J 7 bases, leaving 18 bases between the germline ends. CDR1 is LNHNV and CDR2 is YYDKDF in the germline V gene (reference sequence). This CDR3 has 16 amino acids. The CDR3 sequence: CATSRDPKGTGFGYTF. CDR3 nucleotide sequence: TGTGCCACCAGCAGAGATCCAAAAGGCACAGGGTTTGGCTACACCTTC.

There are many counts of this clonotype. J is TRBJ2-7 and V is TRBV2, with TRBD1 matching 8 bases. Germline CDR1 is SNHLY and CDR2 is FYNNEI. The CDR3 runs to 16 residues. With V trimmed by 2 bases and J by 1 base, 7 bases remained unmatched. The CDR3, as DNA: TGTGCCAGCAGTGAATCTGGGACAGGTTTATCCTACGAGCAGTACTTC. Protein sequence: CASSESGTGLSYEQYF.